One sample yielded the 25 T cell receptor beta chains listed below, sequenced in a study of T cells of healthy individuals. TCRdb re-called the 5' RACE reads through MiXCR, storing one row per CDR3 protein. This table has around 80,000 distinct CDR3 sequences, approximately 5.4% appearing once. Receptors originate from a female donor in good health.

This clonotype has at least ten counts. This sequence joins TRBV20-1 and TRBJ1-6; D is ambiguous. Trimming shortened V by 1 base and J by 10 bases, and 14 bases separated the two germline ends. Germline CDR1 and CDR2: DFQATT and SNEGSKA (reference sequence). This CDR3 comprises 14 residues. The CDR3 DNA sequence: TGCAGTGCTAGAGCAAACAGCTTCGGCTCACCCCTCCACTTT. This gives the protein CSARANSFGSPLHF.

This clonotype appeared a few times. The rearrangement links TRBV11-2 to TRBJ2-5; possibly TRBD1 for D (5 bases). The CDR3 runs 14 residues. CDR1 SGHAT and CDR2 FQNNGV come from the germline V gene. The ends were cut back, 5 bases at V and 4 bases at J, with 14 bases in the middle. The DNA for the CDR3 is TGTGCCAGCAGCCGCTCAGGGAACCGAGAGACCCAGTACTTC. Its protein product is CASSRSGNRETQYF.

The chain carries TRBV11-2 and TRBJ2-3, with 8 nucleotides matching TRBD1. The trim removed 1 base at V and 4 bases at J, leaving 7 bases unmatched. Germline loops: CDR1 SGHAT, CDR2 FQNNGV. The CDR3 contains 16 residues. CDR3 region: CASSLVLTQGADTQYF. The CDR3 DNA sequence: TGTGCCAGCAGCTTAGTCCTCACACAGGGGGCAGATACGCAGTATTTT.

This clonotype was counted many times. The chain employs TRBV29-1 and TRBJ1-1; no reliable D call. V lost 4 bases, J lost 8 bases, and 17 bases lay in between. The germline V gene has CDR1 SQVTM and CDR2 ANQGSEA. The CDR3 is 13 amino acids. CDR3 sequence (DNA): TGCAGCGTTGTCTGGCCCCAAACCCTCGAAGCTTTCTTT. This gives the protein CSVVWPQTLEAFF.

This clonotype was recorded many times. This chain connects TRBV3-1 to TRBJ1-1; D may be TRBD1 (6 bases). Germline V gene sequence: CDR1 LGHDT, CDR2 YNNKEL (reference sequence). CDR3 length: 14 amino acids. Trimming pared 3 bases from V and 3 bases from J, leaving 11 bases between. The CDR3 DNA reads TGTGCCAGCAGCCATAACTCAGGGGACACTGAAGCTTTCTTT. Translated: CASSHNSGDTEAFF.

This clonotype has at least ten counts. The rearrangement links TRBV6-5 to TRBJ2-1; TRBD2 agrees at 9 bases. This CDR3 region has 19 residues. Germline CDR1 and CDR2: MNHEY and SVGAGI. V shed 2 bases and J 5 bases; nucleotides not matched to a gene: 16. CDR3 sequence reads: CASSYMIGVAGARDNEQFF. The DNA for the CDR3 is TGTGCCAGCAGTTACATGATCGGGGTAGCGGGAGCTAGGGACAATGAGCAGTTCTTC.

This chain connects TRBV4-2 to TRBJ1-6; tentatively, D is TRBD1 (5 bases). The germline V gene has CDR1 LGHNA and CDR2 YNFKEQ. V was trimmed by 11 bases and J by 15 bases, leaving 17 bases between them. The CDR3 loop spans 11 amino acids. In DNA, the CDR3 is TGTGCCCGCCCCAGGGAGATTTGCCTCCACTTT. Residues: CARPREICLHF.

This clonotype showed up many times. The chain employs TRBV3-1 and TRBJ1-1; D gene ambiguous. Per germline, CDR1 LGHDT and CDR2 YNNKEL (reference sequence). V was trimmed by 4 bases and J by 2 bases, leaving 14 bases between them. The CDR3 totals 15 residues. The CDR3: CASSLASGANTEAFF. CDR3 nucleotide sequence: TGTGCCAGCAGCCTTGCATCGGGCGCCAACACTGAAGCTTTCTTT.

This clonotype was counted many times. The J gene is TRBJ1-5, the V gene TRBV3-1, with no clear D. Germline-derived CDR1 and CDR2 are LGHDT and YNNKEL (reference sequence). The V and J ends lost 4 bases and 1 base respectively, with 5 bases between them. There are 13 residues in the CDR3. Here the CDR3 DNA reads TGTGCCAGCAGCCCAGACAGCAATCAGCCCCAGCATTTT. The encoded protein is CASSPDSNQPQHF.

This clonotype occurred many times. The genes are TRBV28 and TRBJ2-7; 11 nucleotides match TRBD2. Germline V gene data show CDR1 as MDHEN and CDR2 as SYDVKM. The V and J ends lost 6 bases and 3 bases, in that order; junction bases with no gene match: 4. This CDR3 has 14 residues. The DNA of the CDR3 is TGTGCCAGCAGCCGACTAGCGGGGCTCTACGAGCAGTACTTC. This sequence encodes CASSRLAGLYEQYF.

The chain carries TRBV10-3 and TRBJ1-6, with D unclear. This CDR3 has 12 residues. V was clipped by 8 bases and J by 13 bases, with 15 bases between them. Germline V gives CDR1 ENHRY, CDR2 SYGVKD. CDR3 region: CAIGDRSSPLHF. The CDR3 nucleotides read TGTGCCATCGGGGATCGGTCCTCTCCCCTCCACTTT.

This clonotype showed up many times. The chain joins TRBV6-6 to TRBJ2-5; perhaps TRBD2 as D (5 bases). Germline-derived CDR1 and CDR2 are MNHNY and SVGAGI (reference sequence). This CDR3 contains 14 residues. V lost 4 bases to trimming and J lost 5 bases, with 14 bases between them. The CDR3: CASSSAGSDETQYF. The CDR3 region has the DNA TGTGCCAGCAGTTCGGCGGGTTCTGATGAGACCCAGTACTTC.

This clonotype was seen repeatedly, ten times or more. This sequence joins TRBV28 and TRBJ2-5; the D is unclear. Trimming left V 1 base short and J 1 base short, with 13 bases between. The CDR3 has 16 residues. Germline CDR1 and CDR2: MDHEN and SYDVKM. The CDR3 region is CASSLSTTVGQETQYF. CDR3 sequence (DNA): TGTGCCAGCAGTTTATCCACGACGGTGGGCCAAGAGACCCAGTACTTC.

This clonotype was found many times. Written as DNA, the CDR3 is TGCGCCAGCAGCTTGGGGGACAGACAAGAGACCCAGTACTTC. Protein: CASSLGDRQETQYF. J is TRBJ2-5 and V is TRBV5-1; 7 nucleotides line up with TRBD1. Per the germline V gene, CDR1 is SGHRS and CDR2 is YFSETQ. The CDR3 runs to 14 residues. Germline trimming cut 0 bases from V and 2 bases from J; bases unmatched to any gene: 1.

As concerns this clonotype: This could be a read error, since a much larger clone is one nucleotide away. The V gene is TRBV10-3, the J gene TRBJ2-3; D uncertain. Germline V gene data show CDR1 as ENHRY and CDR2 as SYGVKD. The CDR3 covers 11 residues. V was cut by 6 bases and J by 5 bases, with 6 bases left in between. CDR3 bases: TGTGCCATCAGCCCGTTAGATACGCAGTATTTT. This codes for CAISPLDTQYF.

The table lists this clonotype with a few counts. The V and J genes are TRBV7-3 and TRBJ1-3; no clear D gene. The CDR3 loop spans 15 amino acids. CDR1 is SGHTA and CDR2 is FQGTGA in the germline V gene. V lost 6 bases and J 0 bases, leaving 12 bases between the germline ends. The CDR3 DNA follows: TGTGCCAGCAGAACGGACGTACGCTCTGGAAACACCATATATTTT. Protein product: CASRTDVRSGNTIYF.

Many counts were recorded for this clonotype. V is TRBV6-1 and J is TRBJ2-1; 9 bases align to TRBD2. J gave up 8 bases and V 8 bases, and 10 bases lay outside the gene matches. Per the germline V gene, CDR1 is MNHNS and CDR2 is SASEGT. The CDR3 sequence is 14 residues long. CDR3 in amino acids: CASAQREEADEQFF. CDR3 coding DNA: TGTGCCAGCGCCCAGCGGGAGGAGGCGGATGAGCAGTTCTTC.

This clonotype was detected ten times or more. The V and J genes are TRBV11-2 and TRBJ2-3, with unresolved D. There are 19 residues in the CDR3. Germline CDR1 is SGHAT and CDR2 is FQNNGV. V lost 1 base to trimming and J lost 3 bases, with 23 bases between them. The CDR3 coding sequence is TGTGCCAGCAGCTTAGGTTTTCGACACCCCCTTAGTTATACAGATACGCAGTATTTT. As protein: CASSLGFRHPLSYTDTQYF.

The V call is TRBV7-2, the J call TRBJ1-5, with 10 positions matching TRBD1. The ends lost 3 bases at V and 4 bases at J; junction bases unmatched: 6. Germline V gene lookup returns CDR1 SGHTA and CDR2 FQGNSA. The CDR3 sequence is 16 residues long. CDR3: CASSLAGQGINQPQHF. Here the CDR3 DNA reads TGTGCCAGCAGCTTGGCGGGACAGGGGATAAATCAGCCCCAGCATTTT.

This clonotype has at least ten counts. J is TRBJ2-2 and V is TRBV12-3 or TRBV12-4, with D unresolved. This CDR3 comprises 14 residues. V was shortened by 3 bases and J by 3 bases, with 8 bases between the two germline ends. The CDR3 DNA follows: TGTGCCAGCAGTTTCGGTGGGGACACCGGGGAGCTGTTTTTT. Translation: CASSFGGDTGELFF.

The gene calls are TRBV4-1 and TRBJ1-5; possibly TRBD1 for D (5 bases). The germline V gene has CDR1 MGHRA and CDR2 YSYEKL. This CDR3 has 16 residues. The V gene lost 0 bases and the J gene lost 6 bases, with 15 bases spanning the gap. The CDR3 here is CASSQEFGTSIQPQHF. CDR3 DNA: TGCGCCAGCAGCCAAGAGTTTGGGACCTCTATTCAGCCCCAGCATTTT.

In its sample, this clonotype was seen many times. The V gene is TRBV6-5, the J gene TRBJ2-1; D is undetermined. Trimming left V 6 bases short and J 3 bases short, with 9 bases between. The germline V gene encodes CDR1 MNHEY and CDR2 SVGAGI. This CDR3 is built from 13 residues. CDR3 sequence reads: CASRSGHYNEQFF. CDR3 DNA sequence: TGTGCCAGCAGATCCGGCCACTACAATGAGCAGTTCTTC.

In its sample, this clonotype was seen a few times. V and J are TRBV30 and TRBJ1-5; D ambiguous. Germline lookup yields CDR1 GTSNPN and CDR2 SVGIG (reference sequence). The CDR3 is 15 residues long. The V and J ends lost 0 bases and 2 bases respectively, with 11 bases between them. Here the CDR3 reads CAWSVRARGNQPQHF. CDR3 coding DNA: TGTGCCTGGAGTGTACGGGCAAGGGGCAATCAGCCCCAGCATTTT.

The chain couples TRBV18 to TRBJ1-1, with D possibly matching TRBD1 (6 bases). CDR1 KGHSH and CDR2 LQKENI come from the germline V gene. The length of the CDR3 is 14 residues. Trimming removed 3 bases from V and 1 base from J, with 9 bases in between. The CDR3, as DNA: TGTGCCAGCTCACCGGGACACCGGAACACTGAAGCTTTCTTT. Protein: CASSPGHRNTEAFF.

In its sample, this clonotype was seen many times. This chain uses TRBV5-1 with TRBJ1-2, with TRBD1 as a possible D gene (5 bases). Trimming shortened V by 0 bases and J by 6 bases, and 15 bases separated the two germline ends. In germline, CDR1 is SGHRS, CDR2 YFSETQ. The CDR3 spans 15 residues. CDR3 sequence reads: CASSLEWGSKDGYTF. CDR3 DNA: TGCGCCAGCAGCTTGGAATGGGGCAGTAAGGATGGCTACACCTTC.